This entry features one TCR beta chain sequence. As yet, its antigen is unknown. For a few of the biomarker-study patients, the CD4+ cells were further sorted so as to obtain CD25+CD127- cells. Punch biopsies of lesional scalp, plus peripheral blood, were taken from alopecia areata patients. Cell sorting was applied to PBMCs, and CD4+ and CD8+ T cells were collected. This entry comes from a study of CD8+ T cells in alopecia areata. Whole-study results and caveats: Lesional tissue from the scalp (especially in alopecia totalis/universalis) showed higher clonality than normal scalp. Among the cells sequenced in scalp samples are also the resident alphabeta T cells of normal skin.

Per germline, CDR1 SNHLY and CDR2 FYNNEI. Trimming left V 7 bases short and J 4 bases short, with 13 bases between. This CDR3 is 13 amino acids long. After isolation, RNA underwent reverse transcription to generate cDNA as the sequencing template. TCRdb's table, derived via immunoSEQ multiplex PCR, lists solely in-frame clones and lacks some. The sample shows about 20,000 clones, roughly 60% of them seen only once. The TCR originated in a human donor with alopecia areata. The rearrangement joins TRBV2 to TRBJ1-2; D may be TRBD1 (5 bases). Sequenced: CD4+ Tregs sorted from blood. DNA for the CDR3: TGTGCCAGCACCATCGGGACGGTCTATGGCTACACCTTC. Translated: CASTIGTVYGYTF.